This paragraph covers one T cell receptor (beta chain) sequence. The CDR3 runs 15 residues. J lost 8 bases, V lost 1 base, and 4 bases had no gene match. From germline, CDR1 is SNHLY and CDR2 FYNNEI. This record comes from a study of blood T cell repertoires in COVID-19. Study in general: Samples taken during acute and convalescent COVID-19 were collected in the United States, Italy and Spain. From T cells, B-cell-depleted T cells, or PBMCs came the material, which was cDNA or gDNA.

The authors' processing: For nucleated cells, counts were estimated from reference gene primer amplification. Generated by immunoSEQ multiplex PCR, the TCRdb table keeps only in-frame clones and is missing some. For V, J and clone size, that table is used; D and trimming come from the DNA. The sample records roughly 32,000 clones, 75% to 90% being singletons. The material sequenced was peripheral blood. The genes are TRBV2 and TRBJ2-1, with 11 bases that match TRBD2. The source of this sequence is a man in his 60s with active or convalescent COVID-19. CDR3 region: CASSEGTSGGDEQFF. The CDR3 nucleotides are TGTGCCAGCAGTGAAGGCACTAGCGGGGGTGATGAGCAGTTCTTC.